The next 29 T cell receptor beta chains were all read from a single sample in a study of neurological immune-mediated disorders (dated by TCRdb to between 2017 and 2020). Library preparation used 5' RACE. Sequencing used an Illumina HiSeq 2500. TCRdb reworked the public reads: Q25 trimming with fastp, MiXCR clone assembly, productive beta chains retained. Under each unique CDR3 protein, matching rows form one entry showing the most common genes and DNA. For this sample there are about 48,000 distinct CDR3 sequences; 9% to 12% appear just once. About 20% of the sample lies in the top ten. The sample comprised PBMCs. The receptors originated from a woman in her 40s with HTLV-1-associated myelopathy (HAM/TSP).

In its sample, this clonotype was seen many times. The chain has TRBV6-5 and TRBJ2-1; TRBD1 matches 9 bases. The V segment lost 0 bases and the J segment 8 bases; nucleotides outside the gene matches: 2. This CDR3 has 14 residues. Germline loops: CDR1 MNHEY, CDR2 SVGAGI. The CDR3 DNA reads TGTGCCAGCAGTTACTCTACAGGGGGCGATGAGCAGTTCTTC. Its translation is CASSYSTGGDEQFF.

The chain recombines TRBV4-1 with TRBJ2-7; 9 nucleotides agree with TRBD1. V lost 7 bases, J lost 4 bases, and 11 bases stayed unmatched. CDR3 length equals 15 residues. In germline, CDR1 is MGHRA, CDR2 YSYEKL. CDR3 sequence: CASTYRGQGTYEQYF. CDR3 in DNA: TGCGCCAGCACCTATCGGGGACAGGGTACGTACGAGCAGTACTTC.

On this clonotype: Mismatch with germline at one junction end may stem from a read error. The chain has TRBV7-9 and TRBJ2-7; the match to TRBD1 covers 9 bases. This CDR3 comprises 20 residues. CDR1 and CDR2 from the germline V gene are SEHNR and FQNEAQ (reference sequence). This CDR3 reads CASTIVGTGMRGTSSYEHYF. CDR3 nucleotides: TGTGCCAGCACAATCGTCGGGACAGGGATGCGGGGGACGAGCTCCTACGAGCATTACTTC.

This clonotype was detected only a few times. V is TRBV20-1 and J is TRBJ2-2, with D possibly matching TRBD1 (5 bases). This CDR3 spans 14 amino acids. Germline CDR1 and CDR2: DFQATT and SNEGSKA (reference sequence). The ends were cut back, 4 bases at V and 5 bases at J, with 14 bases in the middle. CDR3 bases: TGCAGTGCTATTAGGGGCGGCGGAACCGGGGAGCTGTTTTTT. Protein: CSAIRGGGTGELFF.

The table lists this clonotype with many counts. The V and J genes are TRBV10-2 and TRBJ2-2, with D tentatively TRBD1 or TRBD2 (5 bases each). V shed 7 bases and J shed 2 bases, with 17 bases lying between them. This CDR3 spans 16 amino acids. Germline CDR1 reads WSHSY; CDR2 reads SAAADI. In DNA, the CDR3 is TGCGCCAGCACCCCGGGGACCGCTTTTAACACCGGGGAGCTGTTTTTT. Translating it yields CASTPGTAFNTGELFF.

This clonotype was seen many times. The chain's CDR3 is CASRRGGGGHTEAFF. CDR3 sequence (DNA): TGTGCCAGCAGGAGAGGGGGAGGGGGCCACACTGAAGCTTTCTTT. This sequence joins TRBV7-2 and TRBJ1-1; 7 bases fit TRBD1. Germline trimming cut 6 bases from V and 3 bases from J; bases unmatched to any gene: 10. This CDR3 region has 15 residues. Germline lookup yields CDR1 SGHTA and CDR2 FQGNSA.

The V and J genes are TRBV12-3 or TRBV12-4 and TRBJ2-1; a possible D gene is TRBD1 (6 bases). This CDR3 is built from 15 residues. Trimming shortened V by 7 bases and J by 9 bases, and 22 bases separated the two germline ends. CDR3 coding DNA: TGTGCCAGCATCCGTACACAGGGATGGATAGGTGAGCAGTTCTTC. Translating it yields CASIRTQGWIGEQFF.

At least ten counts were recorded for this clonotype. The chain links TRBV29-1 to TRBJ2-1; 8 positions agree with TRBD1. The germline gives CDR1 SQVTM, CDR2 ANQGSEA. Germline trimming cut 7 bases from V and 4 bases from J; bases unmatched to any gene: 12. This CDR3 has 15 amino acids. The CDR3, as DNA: TGCAGCGCTGGCAAAGGCGGGACAGGTTACAATGAGCAGTTCTTC. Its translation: CSAGKGGTGYNEQFF.

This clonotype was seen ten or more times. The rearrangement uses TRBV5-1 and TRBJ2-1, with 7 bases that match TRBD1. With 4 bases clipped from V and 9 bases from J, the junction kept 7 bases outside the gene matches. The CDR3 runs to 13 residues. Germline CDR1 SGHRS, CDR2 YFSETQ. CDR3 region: CASSTARGTEQFF. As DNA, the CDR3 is TGCGCCAGCAGCACGGCCAGGGGGACTGAGCAGTTCTTC.

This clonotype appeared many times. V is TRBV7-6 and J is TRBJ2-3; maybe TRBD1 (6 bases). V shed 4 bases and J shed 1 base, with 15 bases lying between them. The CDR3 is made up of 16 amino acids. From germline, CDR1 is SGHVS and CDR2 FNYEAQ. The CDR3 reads CASSSLYRDRTDTQYF. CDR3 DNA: TGTGCCAGCAGCTCCCTATACAGGGATCGCACAGATACGCAGTATTTT.

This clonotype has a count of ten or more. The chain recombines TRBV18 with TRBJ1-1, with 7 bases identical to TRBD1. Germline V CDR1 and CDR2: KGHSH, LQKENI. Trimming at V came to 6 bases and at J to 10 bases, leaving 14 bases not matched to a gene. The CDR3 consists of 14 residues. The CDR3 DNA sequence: TGTGCCAGCTCTCCCGGGACAGCCCCAAACCGAGCTTTCTTT. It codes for CASSPGTAPNRAFF.

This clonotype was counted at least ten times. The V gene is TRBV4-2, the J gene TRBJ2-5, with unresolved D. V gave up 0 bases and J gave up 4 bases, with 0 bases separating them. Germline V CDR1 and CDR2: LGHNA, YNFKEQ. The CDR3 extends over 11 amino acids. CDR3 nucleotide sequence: TGTGCCAGCAGCCAAGAAGAGACCCAGTACTTC. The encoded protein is CASSQEETQYF.

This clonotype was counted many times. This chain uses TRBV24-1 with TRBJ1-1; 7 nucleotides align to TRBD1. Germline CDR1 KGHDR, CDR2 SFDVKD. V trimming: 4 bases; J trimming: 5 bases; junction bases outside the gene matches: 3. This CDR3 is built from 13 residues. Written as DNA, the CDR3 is TGTGCCACCAGTGAACAACAGGGGACTGAAGCTTTCTTT. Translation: CATSEQQGTEAFF.

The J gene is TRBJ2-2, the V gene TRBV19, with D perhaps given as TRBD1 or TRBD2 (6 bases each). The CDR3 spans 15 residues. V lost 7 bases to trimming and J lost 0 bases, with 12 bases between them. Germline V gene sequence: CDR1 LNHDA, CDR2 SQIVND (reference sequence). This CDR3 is CASKRGDANTGELFF. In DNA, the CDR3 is TGTGCCAGTAAAAGGGGGGACGCGAACACCGGGGAGCTGTTTTTT.

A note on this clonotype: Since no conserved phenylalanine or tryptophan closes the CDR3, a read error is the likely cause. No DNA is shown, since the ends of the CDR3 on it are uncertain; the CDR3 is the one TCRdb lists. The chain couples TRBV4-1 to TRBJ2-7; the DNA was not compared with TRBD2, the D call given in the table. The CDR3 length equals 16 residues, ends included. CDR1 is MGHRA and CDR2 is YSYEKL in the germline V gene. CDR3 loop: CASSPGGGRLSYEKYL.

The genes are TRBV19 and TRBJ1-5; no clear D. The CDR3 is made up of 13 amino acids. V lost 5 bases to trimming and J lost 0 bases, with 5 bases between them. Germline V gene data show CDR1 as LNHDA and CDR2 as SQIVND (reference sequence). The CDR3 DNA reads TGTGCCAGTAGTCCGTATAGCAATCAGCCCCAGCATTTT. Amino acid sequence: CASSPYSNQPQHF.

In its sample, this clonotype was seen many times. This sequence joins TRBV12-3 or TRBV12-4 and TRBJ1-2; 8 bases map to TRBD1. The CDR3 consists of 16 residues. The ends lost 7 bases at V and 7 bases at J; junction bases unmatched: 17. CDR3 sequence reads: CASILGGGRGPLGYTF. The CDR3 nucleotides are TGTGCCAGCATCTTAGGGGGGGGCAGGGGGCCTCTTGGCTACACCTTC.

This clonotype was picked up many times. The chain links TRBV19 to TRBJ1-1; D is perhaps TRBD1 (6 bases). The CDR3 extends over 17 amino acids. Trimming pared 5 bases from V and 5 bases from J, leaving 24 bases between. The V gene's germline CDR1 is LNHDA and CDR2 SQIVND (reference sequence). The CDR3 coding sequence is TGTGCCAGTAGTGCGTCCGGGACAACCTCGAAAAGGACTGAAGCTTTCTTT. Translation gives CASSASGTTSKRTEAFF.

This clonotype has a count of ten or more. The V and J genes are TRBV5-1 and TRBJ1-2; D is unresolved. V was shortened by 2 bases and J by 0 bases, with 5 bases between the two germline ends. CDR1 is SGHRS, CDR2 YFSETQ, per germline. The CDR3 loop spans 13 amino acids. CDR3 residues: CASSFASNYGYTF. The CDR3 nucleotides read TGCGCCAGCAGCTTCGCATCTAACTATGGCTACACCTTC.

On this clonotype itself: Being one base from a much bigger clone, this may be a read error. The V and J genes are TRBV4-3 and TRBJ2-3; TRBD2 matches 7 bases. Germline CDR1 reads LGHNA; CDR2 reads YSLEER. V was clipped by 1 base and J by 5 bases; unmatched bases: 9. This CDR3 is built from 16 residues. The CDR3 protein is CASSQVVAGEQDTQYF. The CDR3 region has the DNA TGCGCCAGCAGCCAAGTGGTTGCGGGGGAACAAGATACGCAGTATTTT.

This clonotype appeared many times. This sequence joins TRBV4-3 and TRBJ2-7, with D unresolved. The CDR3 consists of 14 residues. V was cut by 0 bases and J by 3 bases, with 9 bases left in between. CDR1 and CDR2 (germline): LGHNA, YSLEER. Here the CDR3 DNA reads TGCGCCAGCAGCCAAGAGGTCGGCTTCTACGAGCAGTACTTC. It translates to CASSQEVGFYEQYF.

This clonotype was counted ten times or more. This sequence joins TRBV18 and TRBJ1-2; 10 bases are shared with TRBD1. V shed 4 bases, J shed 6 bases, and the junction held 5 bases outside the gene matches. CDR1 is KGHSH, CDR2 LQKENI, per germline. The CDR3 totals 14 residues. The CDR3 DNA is TGTGCCAGCTCACACGGCGGACAGGGGGATGGCTACACCTTC. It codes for CASSHGGQGDGYTF.

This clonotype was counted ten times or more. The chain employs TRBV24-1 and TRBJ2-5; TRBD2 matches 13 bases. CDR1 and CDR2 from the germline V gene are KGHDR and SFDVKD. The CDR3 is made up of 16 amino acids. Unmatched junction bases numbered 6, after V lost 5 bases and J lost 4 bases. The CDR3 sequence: CATSGSGLAGRETQYF. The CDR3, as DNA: TGTGCCACCAGTGGATCGGGACTAGCGGGGAGAGAGACCCAGTACTTC.

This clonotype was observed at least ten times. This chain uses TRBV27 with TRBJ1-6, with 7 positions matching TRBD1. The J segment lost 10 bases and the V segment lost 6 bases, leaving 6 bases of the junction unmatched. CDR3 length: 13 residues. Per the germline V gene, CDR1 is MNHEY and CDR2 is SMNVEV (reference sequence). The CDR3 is CASRDRIYSPLHF. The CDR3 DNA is TGTGCCAGCAGGGACAGGATATACTCACCCCTCCACTTT.

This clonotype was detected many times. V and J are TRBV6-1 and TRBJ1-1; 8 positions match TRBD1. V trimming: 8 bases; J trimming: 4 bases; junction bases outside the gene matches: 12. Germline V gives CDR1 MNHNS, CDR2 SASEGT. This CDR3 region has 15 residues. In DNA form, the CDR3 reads TGTGCCAGCCCCAGGGGAACAGGGGGAGGCACTGAAGCTTTCTTT. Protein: CASPRGTGGGTEAFF.

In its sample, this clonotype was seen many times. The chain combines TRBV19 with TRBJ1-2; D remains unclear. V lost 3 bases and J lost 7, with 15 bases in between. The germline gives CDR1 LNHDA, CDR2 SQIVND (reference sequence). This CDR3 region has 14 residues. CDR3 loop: CASSIGRSGIGYTF. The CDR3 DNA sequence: TGTGCCAGTAGTATTGGTCGATCAGGAATTGGCTACACCTTC.

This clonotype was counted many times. DNA of the CDR3: TGTGCCAGCAGCTCCAGAAAGAGCTCCTACGAGCAGTACTTC. Protein product: CASSSRKSSYEQYF. The chain recombines TRBV13 with TRBJ2-7; D gene ambiguous. Trimming cost V 4 bases and J 0 bases, with 10 bases left between them. The CDR3 is made up of 14 amino acids. Germline loops: CDR1 PRHDT, CDR2 FYEKMQ (reference sequence).

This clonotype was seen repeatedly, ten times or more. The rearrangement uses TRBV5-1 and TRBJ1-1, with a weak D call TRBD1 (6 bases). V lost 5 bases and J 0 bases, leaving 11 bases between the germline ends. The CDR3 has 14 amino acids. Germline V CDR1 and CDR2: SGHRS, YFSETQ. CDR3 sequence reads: CASSRTALNTEAFF. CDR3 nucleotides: TGCGCCAGCAGTCGGACAGCCTTGAACACTGAAGCTTTCTTT.

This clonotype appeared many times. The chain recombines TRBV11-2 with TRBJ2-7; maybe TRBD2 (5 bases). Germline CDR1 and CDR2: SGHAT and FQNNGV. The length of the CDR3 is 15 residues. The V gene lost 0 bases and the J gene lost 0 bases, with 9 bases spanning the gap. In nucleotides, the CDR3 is TGTGCCAGCAGCTTAGACCCGGGGAGCTCCTACGAGCAGTACTTC. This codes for CASSLDPGSSYEQYF.